This T cell receptor (beta chain) was recorded in a study of T cells after yellow fever vaccination (dated by TCRdb to between 2018 and 2021). At the level of the whole study: The SMART-Seq v4 Ultra Low Input RNA kit was used to prepare libraries from fractions with low cell numbers. To follow T-cell clones before and after both primary and booster YFV17D yellow fever vaccination, bulk TCR alpha and beta repertoires underwent longitudinal sequencing. The cohort comprised two healthy male donors, one aged 18 to 29 and one aged 30 to 40 years. Blood was drawn at multiple timepoints before and after primary and secondary immunization, with bulk PBMC replicates and cell subsets isolated. Overall results and qualifications from the work: Most clones expanded after primary vaccination were re-detected after the booster (approximately 95% of CD4 and more than 70% of CD8), suggesting broad memory maintenance. A small fraction of clonotypes showed up in both the CD4 and CD8 compartments, probably as a result of convergent recombination. Compared with the primary T-cell response, the secondary T-cell response was faster but weaker, reaching its peak on day 5 rather than on day 15. Computational filtering was needed because FACS-sorted repertoires could contain abundant contaminating clonotypes from the bulk population. Because the study included only a couple of donors, the extent to which the findings can be generalized is limited.

Synthesis of TCR cDNA relied on 5'RACE template switching, a step that introduced a universal primer site along with unique molecular identifiers. Priming of cDNA synthesis was performed from both the TCR alpha and TCR beta constant segments. Two PCR steps were used to amplify libraries, with sample barcodes and sequencing adapters being added in the second step. Sequencing of libraries was performed on Illumina HiSeq 2500 (2x100 bp) or NovaSeq (2x150 bp). The authors' pipeline ran thus. MIGEC handled demultiplexing of reads and collapsing into UMI consensus sequences, while MiXCR performed V(D)J alignment. Vaccine-responding clonotypes were defined with edgeR using replicate PBMC samples, requiring FDR below 0.01 and a log2 fold change above 5 up to day 15. Each bulk clonotype received a CD4 or CD8 identity based on whether the sequenced CD4 or CD8 repertoire contained that clonotype at higher abundance. TCRdb reprocessed the public reads (quality trimming at Q25 with fastp, clone calling with MiXCR) and kept in-frame beta chains. Each CDR3 protein appears once, grouped with its most common genes and DNA. The V and J calls were not made by the authors but by TCRdb's processing. The sample profile shows 450,000 to 550,000 distinct CDR3 sequences; about a fifth of them were found once. The top ten hold around 17% of the sample.

The CDR3 covers 14 residues, taking in both the cysteine and the phenylalanine. Kept here is only the CDR3 DNA, which spans 42 bases and is read in frame from base 1. Sequences ENHRY (CDR1) and SYGVKD (CDR2) are obtained from the germline V gene. Trimming costs V 7 bases and J 3 bases, and their ends lie 15 bases apart. This sample's treatment or condition label indicates: live attenuated yellow fever vaccine strain. At each blood-draw timepoint, two biological replicates of bulk PBMCs were obtained. PBMCs were isolated from peripheral blood using a standard Ficoll-Paque protocol. TriZol was used to extract RNA from bulk PBMCs, from CD4 and CD8 fractions, and from dextramer-positive and dextramer-negative fractions. A remark on this clonotype: What antigen it recognizes has not been identified. Base quality data are lacking; no much larger clone is found one base away.

This sequence uses TRBV10-3 and TRBJ1-2; matching of 6 bases hints at TRBD1 as the D gene. Sequenced material: PBMCs, taken 21 days after the first yellow fever vaccination. The receptor comes from a man aged 18 to 35 who received the YFV17D yellow fever vaccine. The nucleotide sequence reads as follows: TGTGCCATCACCGGGACAAGTATTGACTATGGCTACACCTTC. It codes for CAITGTSIDYGYTF.